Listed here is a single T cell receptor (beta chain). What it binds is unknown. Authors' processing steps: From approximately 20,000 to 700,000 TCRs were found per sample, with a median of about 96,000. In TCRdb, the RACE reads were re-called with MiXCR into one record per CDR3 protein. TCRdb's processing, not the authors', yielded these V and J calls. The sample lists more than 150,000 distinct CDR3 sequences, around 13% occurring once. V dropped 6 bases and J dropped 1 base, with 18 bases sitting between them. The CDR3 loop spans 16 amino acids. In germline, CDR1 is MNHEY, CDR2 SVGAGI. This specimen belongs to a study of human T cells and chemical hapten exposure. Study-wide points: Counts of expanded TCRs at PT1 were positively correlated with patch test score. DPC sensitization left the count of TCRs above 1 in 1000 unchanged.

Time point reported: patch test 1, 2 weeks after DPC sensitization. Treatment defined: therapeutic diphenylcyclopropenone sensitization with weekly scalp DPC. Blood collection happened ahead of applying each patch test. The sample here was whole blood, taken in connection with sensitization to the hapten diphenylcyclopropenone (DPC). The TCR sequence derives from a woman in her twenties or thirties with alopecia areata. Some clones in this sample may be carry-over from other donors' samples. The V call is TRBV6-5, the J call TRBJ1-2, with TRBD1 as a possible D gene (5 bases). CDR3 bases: TGTGCCAGCAGAAAAGCCCTAAGAGGGGATAACTATGGCTACACCTTC. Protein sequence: CASRKALRGDNYGYTF.